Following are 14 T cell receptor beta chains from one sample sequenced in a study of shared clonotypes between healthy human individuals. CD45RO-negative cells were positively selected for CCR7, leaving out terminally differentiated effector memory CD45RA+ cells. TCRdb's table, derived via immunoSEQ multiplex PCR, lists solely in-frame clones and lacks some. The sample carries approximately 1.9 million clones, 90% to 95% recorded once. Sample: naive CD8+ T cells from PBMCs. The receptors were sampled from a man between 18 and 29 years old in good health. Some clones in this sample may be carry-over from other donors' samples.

CDR3 in DNA: TGTGCCAGCAGCTTAGTTGGGGGGAAGGCTAATGAAAAACTGTTTTTT. Residues: CASSLVGGKANEKLFF. The chain links TRBV7-9 to TRBJ1-4, with a weak D call TRBD1 (5 bases). Trimming removed 1 base from V and 3 bases from J, with 12 bases in between. The CDR3 length is 16 residues. Germline CDR1 and CDR2: SEHNR and FQNEAQ (reference sequence).

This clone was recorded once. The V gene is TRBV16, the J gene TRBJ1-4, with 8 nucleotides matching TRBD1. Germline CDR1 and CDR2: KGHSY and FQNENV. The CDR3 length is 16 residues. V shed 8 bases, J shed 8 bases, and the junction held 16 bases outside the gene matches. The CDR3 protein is CASAGGLDRAEEKLFF. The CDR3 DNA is TGTGCCAGCGCGGGAGGATTGGACAGGGCAGAGGAAAAACTGTTTTTT.

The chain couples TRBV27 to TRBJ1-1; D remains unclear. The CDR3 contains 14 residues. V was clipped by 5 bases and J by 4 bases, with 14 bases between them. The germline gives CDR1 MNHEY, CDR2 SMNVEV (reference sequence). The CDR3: CASSTTYGGTEAFF. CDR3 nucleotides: TGTGCCAGCAGTACGACCTATGGCGGCACTGAAGCTTTCTTT.

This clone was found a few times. This CDR3 is CASSPIGNQPQHF. The CDR3 DNA follows: TGTGCCAGCAGCCCGATAGGAAATCAGCCCCAGCATTTT. This chain connects TRBV7-9 to TRBJ1-5; no clear D. Germline V lookup: CDR1 SEHNR, CDR2 FQNEAQ (reference sequence). V was pared by 5 bases and J by 4 bases, with 9 bases between. The CDR3 runs 13 residues.

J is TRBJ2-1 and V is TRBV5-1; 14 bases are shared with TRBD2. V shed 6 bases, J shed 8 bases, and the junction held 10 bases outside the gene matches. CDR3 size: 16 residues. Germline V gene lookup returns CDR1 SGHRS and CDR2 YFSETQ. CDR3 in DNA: TGCGCCAGCAAAGACCGACTAGCGGGAGGGCCCGATGAGCAGTTCTTC. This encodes CASKDRLAGGPDEQFF.

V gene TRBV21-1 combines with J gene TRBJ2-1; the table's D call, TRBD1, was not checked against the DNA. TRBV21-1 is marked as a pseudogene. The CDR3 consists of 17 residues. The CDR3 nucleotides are TGTGCCAGCAGCAAAGGTTATTCGACAGGGGGATACAATGAGCAGTTCTTC. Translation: CASSKGYSTGGYNEQFF.

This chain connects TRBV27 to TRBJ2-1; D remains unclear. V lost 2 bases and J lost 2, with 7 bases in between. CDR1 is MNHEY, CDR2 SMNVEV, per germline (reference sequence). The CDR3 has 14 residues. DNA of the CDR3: TGTGCCAGCAGTTTAAATATCGCCTACAATGAGCAGTTCTTC. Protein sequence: CASSLNIAYNEQFF.

CDR3 region: CASSQAGMTEAFF. CDR3 coding DNA: TGTGCCAGCAGCCAAGCAGGGATGACTGAAGCTTTCTTT. The V and J genes are TRBV14 and TRBJ1-1; D is possibly TRBD1 (5 bases). V lost 1 base and J 5 bases, leaving 8 bases between the germline ends. Germline-derived CDR1 and CDR2 are SGHDN and FVKESK. The CDR3 has 13 residues.

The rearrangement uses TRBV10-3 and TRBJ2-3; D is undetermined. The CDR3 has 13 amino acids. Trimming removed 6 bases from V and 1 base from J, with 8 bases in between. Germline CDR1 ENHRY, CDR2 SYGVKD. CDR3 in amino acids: CAISLTRTDTQYF. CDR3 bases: TGTGCCATCAGCCTGACACGCACAGATACGCAGTATTTT.

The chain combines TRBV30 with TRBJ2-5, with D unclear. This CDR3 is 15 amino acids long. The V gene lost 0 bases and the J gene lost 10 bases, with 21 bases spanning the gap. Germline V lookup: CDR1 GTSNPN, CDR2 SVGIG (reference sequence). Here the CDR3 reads CAWSVLPGDKVGQYF. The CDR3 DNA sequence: TGTGCCTGGAGTGTACTACCCGGTGATAAAGTTGGCCAGTACTTC.

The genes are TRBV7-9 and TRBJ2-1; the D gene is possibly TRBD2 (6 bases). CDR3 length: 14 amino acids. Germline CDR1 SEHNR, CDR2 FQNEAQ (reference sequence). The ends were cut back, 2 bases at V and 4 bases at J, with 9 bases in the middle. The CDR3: CASSLNSGYNEQFF. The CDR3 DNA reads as TGTGCCAGCAGCTTAAACAGCGGGTACAATGAGCAGTTCTTC.

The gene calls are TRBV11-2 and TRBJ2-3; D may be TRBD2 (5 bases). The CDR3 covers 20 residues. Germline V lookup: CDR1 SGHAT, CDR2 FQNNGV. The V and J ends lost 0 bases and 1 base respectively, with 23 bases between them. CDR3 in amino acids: CASSLDPPRRRAHGTDTQYF. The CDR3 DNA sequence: TGTGCCAGCAGCTTAGACCCCCCCCGTCGGCGGGCACACGGCACAGATACGCAGTATTTT. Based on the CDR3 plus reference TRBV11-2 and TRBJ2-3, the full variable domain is EAGVAQSPRYKIIEKRQSVAFWCNPISGHATLYWYQQILGQGPKLLIQFQNNGVVDDSQLPKDRFSAERLKGVDSTLKIQPAKLEDSAVYLCASSLDPPRRRAHGTDTQYFGPGTRLTVL.

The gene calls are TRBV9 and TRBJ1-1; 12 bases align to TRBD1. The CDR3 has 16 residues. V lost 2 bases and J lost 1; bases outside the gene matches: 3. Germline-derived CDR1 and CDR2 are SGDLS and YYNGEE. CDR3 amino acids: CASSVGTGGGNTEAFF. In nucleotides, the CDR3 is TGTGCCAGCAGCGTCGGGACAGGGGGCGGGAACACTGAAGCTTTCTTT.

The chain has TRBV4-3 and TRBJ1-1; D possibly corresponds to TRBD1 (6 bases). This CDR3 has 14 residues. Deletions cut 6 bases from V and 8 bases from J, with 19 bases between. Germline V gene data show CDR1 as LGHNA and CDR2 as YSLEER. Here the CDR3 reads CASRLGQSSEEAFF. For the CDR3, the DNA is TGCGCCAGCAGGCTCGGACAGTCCTCTGAGGAAGCTTTCTTT.